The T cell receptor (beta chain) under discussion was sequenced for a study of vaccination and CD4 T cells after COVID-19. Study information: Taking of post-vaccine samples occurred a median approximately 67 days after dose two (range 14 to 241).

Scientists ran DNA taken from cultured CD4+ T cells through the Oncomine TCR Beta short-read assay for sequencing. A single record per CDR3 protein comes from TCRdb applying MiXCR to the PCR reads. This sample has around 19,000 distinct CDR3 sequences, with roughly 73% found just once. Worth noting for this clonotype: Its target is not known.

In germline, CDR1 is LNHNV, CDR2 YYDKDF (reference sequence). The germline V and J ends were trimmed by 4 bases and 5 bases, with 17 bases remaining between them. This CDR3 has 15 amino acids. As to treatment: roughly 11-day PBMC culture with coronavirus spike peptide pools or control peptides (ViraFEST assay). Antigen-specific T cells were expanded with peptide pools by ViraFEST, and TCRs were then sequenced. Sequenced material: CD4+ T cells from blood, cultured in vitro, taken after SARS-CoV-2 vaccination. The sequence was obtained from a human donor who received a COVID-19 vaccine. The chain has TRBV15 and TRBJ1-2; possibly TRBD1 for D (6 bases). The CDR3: CATSTRRGLGYGYTF. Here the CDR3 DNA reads TGTGCCACCAGCACACGCAGGGGTTTGGGGTATGGCTACACCTTC. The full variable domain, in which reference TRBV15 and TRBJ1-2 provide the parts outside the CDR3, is DAMVIQNPRYQVTQFGKPVTLSCSQTLNHNVMYWYQQKSSQAPKLLFHYYDKDFNNEADTPDNFQSRRPNTSFCFLDIRSPGLGDTAMYLCATSTRRGLGYGYTFGSGTRLTVV.